This T cell receptor beta chain was recovered during a study of identical twins. TCRdb re-derived calls from the 5' RACE reads in MiXCR, one entry per CDR3 protein. The sample holds about 530,000 distinct CDR3 sequences; around 24% are singletons and the top ten take 0.48%. This clonotype appeared a few times. Germline values: CDR1 LNHNV, CDR2 YYDKDF (reference sequence). V lost 1 base, J lost 6 bases, and 15 bases lay in between. This CDR3 spans 16 amino acids. This sample was shared with a second study, whose subject was yellow fever vaccine responses in identical twins.

J is TRBJ2-2 and V is TRBV15, with D tentatively TRBD1 (5 bases). The sequenced sample was CD4+ T cells sorted from blood. The sequence derives from a woman between 18 and 29 years old in good health. The CDR3 bases are TGTGCCACCAGCAGAGGTCAGGCAGGGTCGGCCGGGGAGCTGTTTTTT. Protein product: CATSRGQAGSAGELFF.